This TCR beta chain was observed in a study of Ad26.COV2.S vaccination and SARS-CoV-2 variants. Study-wide points: Recipients of either vaccine or placebo displayed similar breadth of non-spike TCRs. Considerable breadth of spike-specific CD8+ and CD4+ T cell responses has reportedly been documented following vaccination.

Profiling relied on immunoSEQ multiplex PCR, and the TCRdb table lists in-frame clones only, not all of them. The sample has about 97,000 clones, around 80% seen once. This CDR3 comprises 17 residues. Germline CDR1 and CDR2: SQVTM and ANQGSEA. Unmatched junction bases numbered 13, after V lost 5 bases and J lost 2 bases. The table lists this clone with a count of one. Antigen: not known. The clonotype was recovered from a human donor who had recovered from COVID-19. This specimen consisted of peripheral blood, obtained after recovery from COVID-19. This chain links TRBV29-1 with TRBJ2-2, with TRBD2 identical over 8 bases. CDR3 coding DNA: TGCAGCGTTCCTCGGGGGGGACTCTGGGGAAACACCGGGGAGCTGTTTTTT. This gives the protein CSVPRGGLWGNTGELFF.